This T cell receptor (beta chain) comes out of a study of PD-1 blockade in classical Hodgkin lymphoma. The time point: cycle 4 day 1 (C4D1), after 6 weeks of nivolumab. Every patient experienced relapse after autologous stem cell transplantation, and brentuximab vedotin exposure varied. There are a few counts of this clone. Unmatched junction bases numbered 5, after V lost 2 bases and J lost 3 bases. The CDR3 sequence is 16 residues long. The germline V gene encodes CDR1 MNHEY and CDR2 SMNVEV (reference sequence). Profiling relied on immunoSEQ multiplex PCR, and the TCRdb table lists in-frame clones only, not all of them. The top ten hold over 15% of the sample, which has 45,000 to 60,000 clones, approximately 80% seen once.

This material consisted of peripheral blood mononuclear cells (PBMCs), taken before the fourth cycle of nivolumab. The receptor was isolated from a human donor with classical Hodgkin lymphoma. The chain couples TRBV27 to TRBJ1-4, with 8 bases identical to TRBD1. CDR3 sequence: CASSLAGGPPNEKLFF. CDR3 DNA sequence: TGTGCCAGCAGTTTAGCAGGGGGCCCACCTAATGAAAAACTGTTTTTT. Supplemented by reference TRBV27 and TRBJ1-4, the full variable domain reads EAQVTQNPRYLITVTGKKLTVTCSQNMNHEYMSWYRQDPGLGLRQIYYSMNVEVTDKGDVPEGYKVSRKEKRNFPLILESPSPNQTSLYFCASSLAGGPPNEKLFFGSGTQLSVL.